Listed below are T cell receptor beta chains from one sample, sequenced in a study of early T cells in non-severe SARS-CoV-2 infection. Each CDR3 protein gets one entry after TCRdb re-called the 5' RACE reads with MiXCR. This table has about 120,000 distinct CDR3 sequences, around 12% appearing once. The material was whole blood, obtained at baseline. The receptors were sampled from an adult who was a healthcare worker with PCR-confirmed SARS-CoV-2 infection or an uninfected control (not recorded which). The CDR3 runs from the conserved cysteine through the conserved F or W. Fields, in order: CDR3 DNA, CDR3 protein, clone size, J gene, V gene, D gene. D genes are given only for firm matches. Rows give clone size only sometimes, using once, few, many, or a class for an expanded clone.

TGTGCCAGCAGTTTAGACTCAGGGCAGTTCTCTGGGGCCAACGTCCTGACTTTC CASSLDSGQFSGANVLTF . TRBJ2-6 TRBV12-3/TRBV12-4 .
TGTGCCAGCAGCCAGTACGGGGGGAAGGACACTGAAGCTTTCTTT CASSQYGGKDTEAFF few TRBJ1-1 TRBV2 .
TGTGCCAGCACTCCCTTGGGCACGACCTCTGGAAACACCATATATTTT CASTPLGTTSGNTIYF few TRBJ1-3 TRBV6-1 .
TGTGCCAGCAGTTACTCGAGCGGGGGTGAGCAGTTCTTC CASSYSSGGEQFF . TRBJ2-1 TRBV6-5 TRBD2
TGTGCCAGCAGCTTTCGTGGGTCGAGCTCCTACAATGAGCAGTTCTTC CASSFRGSSSYNEQFF . TRBJ2-1 TRBV7-3 .
TGCGCCAGCAGCGGGACTAGCGGGATCGAGACCCAGTACTTC CASSGTSGIETQYF . TRBJ2-5 TRBV5-1 TRBD2
TGCGCCAGCAGCGTGGGACAGGGGTATGGCTACACCTTC CASSVGQGYGYTF many TRBJ1-2 TRBV10-1 TRBD1
TGTGCCACCAGTGATCCCCGGACAGGTGAAGCTTTCTTT CATSDPRTGEAFF . TRBJ1-1 TRBV24-1 TRBD1
TGCAGTGCCAGGACAGGGGGGAGCAATCAGCCCCAGCATTTT CSARTGGSNQPQHF many TRBJ1-5 TRBV20-1 TRBD1
TGTGCCAGCAGTTTATCAGGGGGTTTATACGAGCAGTACTTC CASSLSGGLYEQYF few TRBJ2-7 TRBV28 TRBD1
TGTGCCAGCAGCTTTGGGCTAGCCATGGCCAAAAACATTCAGTACTTC CASSFGLAMAKNIQYF . TRBJ2-4 TRBV7-9 .
TGCAGCGGATCAACTAGCGGGTCCTACAATGAGCAGTTCTTC CSGSTSGSYNEQFF few TRBJ2-1 TRBV29-1 TRBD2
TGCAGCGTTGCTCCCCCGGAGCAGTTCTTC CSVAPPEQFF . TRBJ2-1 TRBV29-1 .
TGTGCCAGCGGCAGGTCAACCTACGAGCAGTACTTC CASGRSTYEQYF . TRBJ2-7 TRBV12-3/TRBV12-4 .
TGTGCCAGCAGCCAAGATACTCCGGTGCCTAGTAGTAATGAGCAGTTCTTC CASSQDTPVPSSNEQFF . TRBJ2-1 TRBV3-1 .
TGTGCCAGCATTAGGGACAGTGAGACCCAAGAGACCCAGTACTTC CASIRDSETQETQYF . TRBJ2-5 TRBV9 TRBD1
TGTGCCAGCAGCGCAACAGGGGTTACGCAGTATTTT CASSATGVTQYF . TRBJ2-3 TRBV5-8 TRBD1
TGCGCCAGCAGCTTGGAGGCAGATTCTAACTATGGCTACACCTTC CASSLEADSNYGYTF many TRBJ1-2 TRBV5-1 .
TGTGCCAGCAGTAGGGCAGCTGAGCAGTTCTTC CASSRAAEQFF . TRBJ2-1 TRBV2 .
TGTGCCAGCAGCCAGCGGACAGGGGACTACAATGAGCAGTTCTTC CASSQRTGDYNEQFF few TRBJ2-1 TRBV7-6 TRBD1
TGCGCCAGCAGTGACGGGACTAGCGGGAGGAATGAGCAGTTCTTC CASSDGTSGRNEQFF few TRBJ2-1 TRBV10-2 TRBD2
TGTGCCAGCAGTATAGGGGGAGGGAACACTGAAGCTTTCTTT CASSIGGGNTEAFF . TRBJ1-1 TRBV12-3/TRBV12-4 .
TGTGCCAGCAGTTATACGGCCCCTACGGGCGAGCAGTACTTC CASSYTAPTGEQYF few TRBJ2-7 TRBV6-6 .
TGTGCCAGCAGGACGGGACAGAGGGGGGAAAACATTCAGTACTTC CASRTGQRGENIQYF few TRBJ2-4 TRBV6-5 .
TGCAGTGCTAGCCTAAACCGACAGGTCTACAATGAGCAGTTCTTC CSASLNRQVYNEQFF . TRBJ2-1 TRBV20-1 .
TGTGCCAGCAGTTCCCCGACGGGAGGTAGCTCCTACAATGAGCAGTTCTTC CASSSPTGGSSYNEQFF few TRBJ2-1 TRBV12-3/TRBV12-4 TRBD2
TGTGCCAGCAGCTTAGGGGCAAGGGACAGCAATCAGCCCCAGCATTTT CASSLGARDSNQPQHF . TRBJ1-5 TRBV7-9 .
TGTGCCAGCAGAGAGCGGGGCCGACAAGAGACCCAGTACTTC CASRERGRQETQYF . TRBJ2-5 TRBV6-1 TRBD2
TGTGCCAGCAGTTTAGTAAGGGAGAGCACTGAAGCTTTCTTT CASSLVRESTEAFF . TRBJ1-1 TRBV12-3/TRBV12-4 .
TGTGCCAGCAGCCCCCCGGGACAGGGGAGCTATGGCTACACCTTC CASSPPGQGSYGYTF . TRBJ1-2 TRBV5-6 TRBD1
TGTGCCAGCAGCTTGGGACAGGGAAGGGACCGAGGCTACACCTTC CASSLGQGRDRGYTF few TRBJ1-2 TRBV7-9 TRBD1
TGTGCCACCAGCAGAGCGATTAGTCTAGCCACCAATGAGCAGTTCTTC CATSRAISLATNEQFF few TRBJ2-1 TRBV15 .
TGTGCCACCAGTGACCCGCAGGAGGGAGGCCGCGATGAGCAGTTCTTC CATSDPQEGGRDEQFF few TRBJ2-1 TRBV24-1 .
TGCGCCAGCAGCCCAGGGACAATTAACACTGAAGCTTTCTTT CASSPGTINTEAFF few TRBJ1-1 TRBV4-1 .
TGTGCCAGCAGCTTAAGGGGGAGCCGAAGCTCTGGGGCCAACGTCCTGACTTTC CASSLRGSRSSGANVLTF few TRBJ2-6 TRBV7-3 .
TGCAGTGCTAGTTCCTATTTTGGGAACAATCAGCCCCAGCATTTT CSASSYFGNNQPQHF many TRBJ1-5 TRBV20-1 .
TGCGCCAGCAGCCCACCCCCGGGAGAGATTAATGAAAAACTGTTTTTT CASSPPPGEINEKLFF few TRBJ1-4 TRBV5-1 .
TGTGCCAGCAGCTTTCCAGGGGCCTATGGCTACACCTTC CASSFPGAYGYTF few TRBJ1-2 TRBV5-4 .
TGCAGTGCTAGTAAGGGGGGGCAGACAGATACGCAGTATTTT CSASKGGQTDTQYF few TRBJ2-3 TRBV20-1 .
TGCAGCGTTGAAGCGCTACAGGGGTCTGGGGCCAACGTCCTGACTTTC CSVEALQGSGANVLTF . TRBJ2-6 TRBV29-1 TRBD1
TGCGCCAGCAGCTTGGTTGCCGGAGGATTCTATGGCTACACCTTC CASSLVAGGFYGYTF few TRBJ1-2 TRBV5-1 .
TGTGCCAGCAGCTTGGAGTTCAGATACGAGCAGTACTTC CASSLEFRYEQYF . TRBJ2-7 TRBV5-4 .
TGTGCCAGCTCACCAGGGACGGCAGATACGCAGTATTTT CASSPGTADTQYF many TRBJ2-3 TRBV18 .
TGTGCCAGCAGTTACAGTTGGCAGAACCAAGAGACCCAGTACTTC CASSYSWQNQETQYF few TRBJ2-5 TRBV6-5 .
TGTGCCAGCAGCGTAGGGGTGGTAGGCAACGAGCAGTACTTC CASSVGVVGNEQYF . TRBJ2-7 TRBV9 .
TGCGCCAGCAGCTTTGGGGTGGCCCAAGGTGGGCAGTACTTC CASSFGVAQGGQYF . TRBJ2-7 TRBV5-1 .
TGTGCCAGCAGTTACCGGGACGGTGAAGCTTTCTTT CASSYRDGEAFF . TRBJ1-1 TRBV6-5 .
TGTGCCAGCTCACCAAGTATGTCAGGGCTGAACTCCTACGAGCAGTACTTC CASSPSMSGLNSYEQYF few TRBJ2-7 TRBV18 .
TGTGCCAGCAGTCCTTTACAGGGCAAGCAGTACTTC CASSPLQGKQYF . TRBJ2-7 TRBV6-5 .
TGTGCCAGCAGCTTGGAGGGGGTGGACTATGGCTACACCTTC CASSLEGVDYGYTF . TRBJ1-2 TRBV5-6 .
TGCAGTGCCCGAGAGGGCCTAGCGGGGGGGCGAGAGACCGGGGAGCTGTTTTTT CSAREGLAGGRETGELFF many TRBJ2-2 TRBV20-1 TRBD2
TGTGCCAGCAGCCAGAATCCGGGACAGGGTAATTCTGGGGCCAACGTCCTGACTTTC CASSQNPGQGNSGANVLTF many TRBJ2-6 TRBV3-1 TRBD1
TGTGCCAGCTCACCAAGTCCTACCCCCTACAATGAGCAGTTCTTC CASSPSPTPYNEQFF few TRBJ2-1 TRBV18 .